Below are 32 T cell receptor beta chains sequenced from a single sample in a study of cytomegalovirus exposure and HLA in healthy donors. The PCR made use of 60 Vbeta and 13 Jbeta primers. Libraries were prepared by immunoSEQ multiplex PCR; TCRdb keeps only in-frame clonotypes and omits some of them. The sample shows roughly 110,000 clones, 65% to 80% of them seen only once. What was sequenced was PBMCs. The receptors stem from a female donor in good health and CMV-seronegative.

Relative to its sample, this clone is medium-sized. Other nucleotide sequences from this sample produce the same CDR3. The rearrangement links TRBV6-4 to TRBJ2-3, with TRBD2 matching over 11 bases. J was trimmed by 4 bases and V by 0 bases; bases with no gene match: 0. This CDR3 spans 15 amino acids. Germline V CDR1 and CDR2: MRHNA, SNTAGT. The CDR3 region has the DNA TGTGCCAGCAGTGACTCTAGCGGGGGGGCAGATACGCAGTATTTT. This encodes CASSDSSGGADTQYF.

The J gene is TRBJ2-2, the V gene TRBV10-3; the D gene is possibly TRBD1 (5 bases). Trimming took 7 bases from V and 1 from J, leaving 16 bases between them. The CDR3 has 16 amino acids. Germline values: CDR1 ENHRY, CDR2 SYGVKD. CDR3 amino acids: CAIKRSETVNTGELFF. DNA for the CDR3: TGTGCCATCAAGAGGTCTGAGACAGTGAACACCGGGGAGCTGTTTTTT.

The V gene is TRBV11-2, the J gene TRBJ1-6, with D possibly matching TRBD1 (6 bases). The CDR3 loop spans 13 amino acids. V was cut by 8 bases and J by 8 bases, with 13 bases left in between. Germline V gene lookup returns CDR1 SGHAT and CDR2 FQNNGV. DNA for the CDR3: TGTGCCAGCGGTCAACAGGGTGATTCACCCCTCCACTTT. It codes for CASGQQGDSPLHF.

The chain joins TRBV12-5 to TRBJ1-2, with D uncertain. The CDR3 has 12 amino acids. CDR1 and CDR2 (germline): LGHNT, FRNRAP. Trimming shortened V by 6 bases and J by 4 bases, and 9 bases separated the two germline ends. As DNA, the CDR3 is TGTGCTAGTGGAAACAGCTCCTATGGCTACACCTTC. Translation: CASGNSSYGYTF.

The V and J genes are TRBV27 and TRBJ1-1; 8 nucleotides agree with TRBD1. This CDR3 contains 13 residues. Germline-derived CDR1 and CDR2 are MNHEY and SMNVEV (reference sequence). The V and J ends lost 5 bases and 5 bases, in that order; junction bases with no gene match: 4. The CDR3 bases are TGTGCCAGCAGTCAACGACAGGGGACTGAAGCTTTCTTT. Protein sequence: CASSQRQGTEAFF.

This sequence joins TRBV4-2 and TRBJ2-2; no reliable D call. CDR3 length equals 17 residues. The germline V gene has CDR1 LGHNA and CDR2 YNFKEQ. Trimming pared 0 bases from V and 2 bases from J, leaving 13 bases between. The DNA for the CDR3 is TGTGCCAGCAGCCAAGATGTGTCAGAATTCAACACCGGGGAGCTGTTTTTT. This encodes CASSQDVSEFNTGELFF.

The chain combines TRBV6-6 with TRBJ1-2; possible D gene TRBD1, 6 bases. The CDR3 length is 13 residues. The germline V and J ends were trimmed by 6 bases and 8 bases, with 16 bases remaining between them. Germline-derived CDR1 and CDR2 are MNHNY and SVGAGI (reference sequence). The CDR3 DNA follows: TGTGCCAGCAGCACAACAGGGATCGGGGGCTACACCTTC. Residues: CASSTTGIGGYTF.

This clone has a single count. This rearrangement joins TRBV13 to TRBJ2-1; 8 bases match TRBD1. With 5 bases clipped from V and 7 bases from J, the junction kept 10 bases outside the gene matches. CDR3 size: 15 residues. From germline, CDR1 is PRHDT and CDR2 FYEKMQ (reference sequence). The CDR3 region has the DNA TGTGCCAGCAGCCCTCCTCTAGACAGGGGAAATGAGCAGTTCTTC. Protein: CASSPPLDRGNEQFF.

This clone showed up just once. The chain uses TRBV30 and TRBJ1-5, with D possibly matching TRBD1 (6 bases). V lost 2 bases, J lost 1 base, and 12 bases lay in between. This CDR3 region has 15 residues. CDR1 and CDR2 (germline): GTSNPN, SVGIG (reference sequence). This CDR3 reads CAWSKGGQSNQPQHF. For the CDR3, the DNA is TGTGCCTGGAGTAAAGGGGGACAAAGCAATCAGCCCCAGCATTTT.

The V and J genes are TRBV7-9 and TRBJ1-2, with a possible D match to TRBD1 (6 bases). Germline V gene sequence: CDR1 SEHNR, CDR2 FQNEAQ (reference sequence). Trimming removed 4 bases at V and 4 bases at J, with 16 bases between. The CDR3 loop spans 15 amino acids. CDR3 residues: CASSSPRDTPYGYTF. The CDR3 nucleotides are TGTGCCAGCAGCTCACCACGGGACACTCCCTATGGCTACACCTTC.

The genes are TRBV7-9 and TRBJ1-1, with D hard to call. V was cut by 1 base and J by 7 bases, with 22 bases left in between. CDR3 length: 17 residues. Germline V CDR1 and CDR2: SEHNR, FQNEAQ (reference sequence). The CDR3 DNA reads TGTGCCAGCAGCTTAGGGGTATATTCGGGGAAGGTCAATGAAGCTTTCTTT. Translated, it gives CASSLGVYSGKVNEAFF.

A word on this clone: The junction differs from germline at one of its ends, possibly a read error. This chain joins TRBV5-5 and TRBJ2-2, with 7 bases fitting TRBD2. This CDR3 spans 10 amino acids. Germline lookup yields CDR1 SGHKS and CDR2 YYEKEE (reference sequence). CDR3 DNA sequence: TGTGCCAGCGCCCGCGGGGGGCTGTTTTTT. Translating gives CASARGGLFF.

The rearrangement uses TRBV5-6 and TRBJ1-4; 7 nucleotides agree with TRBD1. The CDR3 covers 13 residues. In germline, CDR1 is SGHDT, CDR2 YYEEEE. J gave up 8 bases and V 4 bases, and 5 bases lay outside the gene matches. The CDR3 sequence: CASSQGTVEKLFF. The CDR3 DNA reads TGTGCCAGCAGCCAAGGGACAGTCGAAAAACTGTTTTTT.

This clone was found once. The chain is built from TRBV7-9 and TRBJ2-3; D is undetermined. In germline, CDR1 is SEHNR, CDR2 FQNEAQ (reference sequence). This CDR3 is 14 amino acids long. V was shortened by 3 bases and J by 2 bases, with 9 bases between the two germline ends. The CDR3 DNA reads as TGTGCCAGCAGCTTGGCGGAAGTCACAGATACGCAGTATTTT. Translating it yields CASSLAEVTDTQYF.

The chain employs TRBV7-9 and TRBJ2-1; a possible D gene is TRBD2 (7 bases). CDR1 SEHNR and CDR2 FQNEAQ come from the germline V gene (reference sequence). With 2 bases removed from V and 3 bases from J, the gap between germline ends came to 20 bases. The CDR3 sequence is 18 residues long. The CDR3 loop reads CASSLLLGGPGIYNEQFF. As DNA, the CDR3 is TGTGCCAGCAGCTTATTACTGGGGGGGCCAGGTATCTACAATGAGCAGTTCTTC.

The chain has TRBV7-2 and TRBJ2-1; 7 bases match TRBD1. Trimming took 3 bases from V and 5 from J; bases not matched to a gene: 7. This CDR3 has 15 residues. The germline V gene has CDR1 SGHTA and CDR2 FQGNSA. The CDR3 coding sequence is TGTGCCAGCAGCTTCCGGGACAGCCTGAACAATGAGCAGTTCTTC. Translation gives CASSFRDSLNNEQFF.

V gene TRBV2 combines with J gene TRBJ2-5, with 9 positions matching TRBD2. J gave up 4 bases and V 6 bases, and 3 bases lay outside the gene matches. Germline lookup yields CDR1 SNHLY and CDR2 FYNNEI. This CDR3 has 13 amino acids. The CDR3 loop is CASRGLAGETQYF. CDR3 nucleotides: TGTGCCAGCAGGGGACTAGCCGGAGAGACCCAGTACTTC.

This chain connects TRBV30 to TRBJ1-1, with D possibly TRBD1 on 5 matching bases. V was pared by 3 bases and J by 0 bases, with 11 bases between. Germline loops: CDR1 GTSNPN, CDR2 SVGIG (reference sequence). The CDR3 consists of 14 residues. The CDR3 region is CAWRYGAVNTEAFF. The DNA of the CDR3 is TGTGCCTGGAGGTATGGGGCCGTGAACACTGAAGCTTTCTTT.

This chain connects TRBV7-8 to TRBJ1-2; D unclear. Germline-derived CDR1 and CDR2 are SGHVS and FQNEAQ. Deletions cut 2 bases from V and 5 bases from J, with 24 bases between. CDR3 length: 18 residues. CDR3 residues: CASSLNPSVKGPGYGYTF. As DNA, the CDR3 is TGTGCCAGCAGCTTAAACCCCTCGGTGAAAGGCCCGGGGTATGGCTACACCTTC.

V usage is TRBV18 and J usage is TRBJ2-7, with 10 bases matching TRBD1. There are 16 residues in the CDR3. With V trimmed by 3 bases and J by 1 base, 6 bases remained unmatched. CDR1 is KGHSH, CDR2 LQKENI, per germline. CDR3 in DNA: TGTGCCAGCTCACCGATTCGGACAGGGGGATCCTACGAGCAGTACTTC. This codes for CASSPIRTGGSYEQYF.

This clone was observed a few times. The CDR3 region is CSVDASGGIWGEQFF. The CDR3 DNA reads TGCAGCGTTGACGCCAGCGGGGGGATCTGGGGCGAGCAGTTCTTC. The J gene is TRBJ2-1, the V gene TRBV29-1; 9 nucleotides align to TRBD2. This CDR3 region has 15 residues. The V segment lost 3 bases and the J segment 10 bases; nucleotides outside the gene matches: 13. Germline loops: CDR1 SQVTM, CDR2 ANQGSEA.

The V and J genes are TRBV20-1 and TRBJ2-1, with D possibly matching TRBD2 (6 bases). The CDR3 has 11 residues. Trimming cost V 7 bases and J 8 bases, with 12 bases left between them. The germline V gene has CDR1 DFQATT and CDR2 SNEGSKA (reference sequence). DNA of the CDR3: TGCAGTGACGGAGGGAACGATGAGCAGTTCTTC. Protein product: CSDGGNDEQFF.

The gene calls are TRBV7-9 and TRBJ2-7; D remains ambiguous. The CDR3 extends over 15 amino acids. Germline V gene data show CDR1 as SEHNR and CDR2 as FQNEAQ (reference sequence). V was pared by 1 base and J by 2 bases, with 12 bases between. CDR3 amino acids: CASSLDPVLPYEQYF. CDR3 nucleotide sequence: TGTGCCAGCAGCTTAGATCCGGTCCTACCCTACGAGCAGTACTTC. Using reference TRBV7-9 and TRBJ2-7 for the parts outside the CDR3, the full variable domain is DTGVSQNPRHKITKRGQNVTFRCDPISEHNRLYWYRQTLGQGPEFLTYFQNEAQLEKSRLLSDRFSAERPKGSFSTLEIQRTEQGDSAMYLCASSLDPVLPYEQYFGPGTRLTVT.

This clone occurred a few times. J is TRBJ2-7 and V is TRBV6-1, with a tentative D call TRBD1 (5 bases). V dropped 1 base and J dropped 3 bases, with 13 bases sitting between them. The CDR3 covers 15 residues. Germline lookup yields CDR1 MNHNS and CDR2 SASEGT. CDR3 sequence reads: CASSEGWQGHYEQYF. In DNA form, the CDR3 reads TGTGCCAGCAGTGAAGGGTGGCAGGGCCACTACGAGCAGTACTTC.

The gene calls are TRBV9 and TRBJ2-3; 8 nucleotides align to TRBD2. The CDR3 length is 15 residues. Germline V gene sequence: CDR1 SGDLS, CDR2 YYNGEE. Unmatched junction bases numbered 1, after V lost 1 base and J lost 0 bases. The CDR3 spells CASSVSGGSTDTQYF. CDR3 nucleotide sequence: TGTGCCAGCAGCGTAAGCGGGGGTAGCACAGATACGCAGTATTTT. The full variable domain, in which reference TRBV9 and TRBJ2-3 provide the parts outside the CDR3, is DSGVTQTPKHLITATGQRVTLRCSPRSGDLSVYWYQQSLDQGLQFLIQYYNGEERAKGNILERFSAQQFPDLHSELNLSSLELGDSALYFCASSVSGGSTDTQYFGPGTRLTVL.

The rearrangement links TRBV7-9 to TRBJ1-2; TRBD1 is a possible D gene (5 bases). This CDR3 comprises 14 residues. Germline V lookup: CDR1 SEHNR, CDR2 FQNEAQ (reference sequence). The germline V and J ends were trimmed by 5 bases and 6 bases, with 16 bases remaining between them. The CDR3 loop is CASSPVDQGNGYTF. For the CDR3, the DNA is TGTGCCAGCAGCCCTGTCGATCAGGGTAATGGCTACACCTTC.

This clone was seen at least ten times. This chain uses TRBV4-2 with TRBJ1-2, with D possibly TRBD1 on 6 matching bases. Looked up from germline, CDR1 is LGHNA and CDR2 is YNFKEQ. The CDR3 is made up of 14 amino acids. The V and J ends lost 5 bases and 2 bases respectively, with 12 bases between them. CDR3 residues: CASSSTGTNYGYTF. The CDR3 nucleotides read TGTGCCAGCAGCTCAACCGGGACAAACTATGGCTACACCTTC.

The chain employs TRBV30 and TRBJ1-6; TRBD1 might be the D (5 bases). The CDR3 is 13 amino acids. Germline assignment: CDR1 GTSNPN and CDR2 SVGIG (reference sequence). The CDR3 DNA is TGTGGAGCGGGGGAGCGCCCCAAAGTCGCCCTCCACTTT. This sequence encodes CGAGERPKVALHF.

With respect to this clone: A read error may produce the germline difference seen at one junction end. The chain combines TRBV2 with TRBJ1-2, with D perhaps TRBD1 (6 bases). This CDR3 comprises 14 residues. The V gene's germline CDR1 is SNHLY and CDR2 FYNNEI. In nucleotides, the CDR3 is TGTGCCAGCAGGGAAGATCCCGGGACATATGGCTACACCTTC. Translation: CASREDPGTYGYTF.

This clone was seen just once. CDR3 amino acids: CASSIAGGGYTF. The CDR3 DNA sequence: TGTGCCAGTAGTATAGCAGGGGGCGGCTACACCTTC. The J gene is TRBJ1-2, the V gene TRBV19, with TRBD1 matching over 8 bases. After removal of 1 base from V and 8 bases from J, the junction contained 0 bases not matched to a gene. Germline CDR1 LNHDA, CDR2 SQIVND (reference sequence). The CDR3 extends over 12 amino acids.

This chain links TRBV6-5 with TRBJ1-5, with D unclear. V lost 2 bases, J lost 3 bases, and 8 bases lay in between. The CDR3 runs 14 residues. CDR1 and CDR2 from the germline V gene are MNHEY and SVGAGI. The CDR3 nucleotides read TGTGCCAGCAGTTACGGGCCTCCCAATCAGCCCCAGCATTTT. The encoded protein is CASSYGPPNQPQHF.

The V call is TRBV2, the J call TRBJ2-2; a possible D gene is TRBD2 (6 bases). The CDR3 consists of 18 residues. V shed 4 bases and J shed 0 bases, with 18 bases lying between them. In germline, CDR1 is SNHLY, CDR2 FYNNEI. The CDR3 is CASSGLTASGANTGELFF. The CDR3 region has the DNA TGTGCCAGCAGTGGACTTACGGCATCGGGGGCGAACACCGGGGAGCTGTTTTTT. Drawing the rest from reference TRBV2 and TRBJ2-2, the complete variable domain is EPEVTQTPSHQVTQMGQEVILRCVPISNHLYFYWYRQILGQKVEFLVSFYNNEISEKSEIFDDQFSVERPDGSNFTLKIRSTKLEDSAMYFCASSGLTASGANTGELFFGEGSRLTVL.